These T cell receptor beta chains were read from a single sample in a study of blood T cells in healthy people across ages. MiXCR was run by TCRdb on the 5' RACE reads, yielding one entry per CDR3 protein. The data contain around 1.5 million distinct CDR3 sequences, roughly 59% of them singletons. The sequenced sample was blood. These receptors were collected from a man aged 18 to 29 in good health. Each CDR3 is given with its conserved first and last residue. The order of the fields is V gene, D gene, J gene, CDR3 length, clone size, CDR3 protein, CDR3 DNA. D genes are given only for firm matches. A clone size is listed for some rows: how often the clone was seen (once, few, many), or a class if it is expanded.

v_call: TRBV6-2/TRBV6-3
d_call: TRBD2
j_call: TRBJ2-3
cdr3_length: 15
clone_size: few
cdr3_aa: CASSQTSGGSDTQYF
cdr3_nt: TGTGCCAGCAGCCAGACTAGCGGGGGGTCGGATACGCAGTATTTT

v_call: TRBV13
d_call: .
j_call: TRBJ1-2
cdr3_length: 15
clone_size: .
cdr3_aa: CASSLAGQSVYGYTF
cdr3_nt: TGTGCCAGCAGCTTAGCCGGACAGAGTGTCTATGGCTACACCTTC

v_call: TRBV18
d_call: .
j_call: TRBJ2-7
cdr3_length: 13
clone_size: .
cdr3_aa: CASSPPGLFEQYF
cdr3_nt: TGTGCCAGCTCACCACCGGGCTTATTTGAGCAGTACTTC

v_call: TRBV10-3
d_call: TRBD2
j_call: TRBJ2-3
cdr3_length: 16
clone_size: few
cdr3_aa: CAISRTSGREADTQYF
cdr3_nt: TGTGCCATCAGTCGGACTAGCGGGAGGGAGGCAGATACGCAGTATTTT

v_call: TRBV7-2
d_call: .
j_call: TRBJ1-2
cdr3_length: 14
clone_size: .
cdr3_aa: CASSPRSGLSGYTF
cdr3_nt: TGTGCCAGCAGCCCGCGGTCGGGATTATCCGGCTACACCTTC

v_call: TRBV25-1
d_call: TRBD2
j_call: TRBJ2-7
cdr3_length: 14
clone_size: .
cdr3_aa: CASSETSGHYEQYF
cdr3_nt: TGTGCCAGCAGTGAGACTAGCGGCCACTACGAGCAGTACTTC

v_call: TRBV6-5
d_call: TRBD1
j_call: TRBJ1-1
cdr3_length: 15
clone_size: .
cdr3_aa: CASSYMTGMNTEAFF
cdr3_nt: TGTGCCAGCAGTTACATGACAGGGATGAACACTGAAGCTTTCTTT

v_call: TRBV4-1
d_call: TRBD2
j_call: TRBJ2-5
cdr3_length: 15
clone_size: .
cdr3_aa: CASSQVERGQETQYF
cdr3_nt: TGCGCCAGCAGCCAAGTAGAGCGGGGTCAAGAGACCCAGTACTTC

v_call: TRBV4-1
d_call: .
j_call: TRBJ2-3
cdr3_length: 15
clone_size: .
cdr3_aa: CASSQQHRGTDTQYF
cdr3_nt: TGCGCCAGCAGCCAACAGCACCGGGGCACAGATACGCAGTATTTT

v_call: TRBV6-1
d_call: .
j_call: TRBJ2-7
cdr3_length: 12
clone_size: .
cdr3_aa: CASRFRAYEQYF
cdr3_nt: TGTGCCAGCAGGTTTAGAGCCTACGAGCAGTACTTC

v_call: TRBV12-3/TRBV12-4
d_call: .
j_call: TRBJ2-3
cdr3_length: 16
clone_size: .
cdr3_aa: CASSPRSGISTDTQYF
cdr3_nt: TGTGCCAGCAGTCCTCGCTCGGGGATTAGCACAGATACGCAGTATTTT

v_call: TRBV11-2
d_call: .
j_call: TRBJ1-6
cdr3_length: 16
clone_size: .
cdr3_aa: CASSQGTVILNSPLHF
cdr3_nt: TGTGCCAGCAGCCAGGGGACGGTCATTCTGAATTCACCCCTCCACTTT

v_call: TRBV4-3
d_call: .
j_call: TRBJ2-7
cdr3_length: 15
clone_size: .
cdr3_aa: CASSHDTTGIYEQYF
cdr3_nt: TGCGCCAGCAGCCATGACACGACAGGAATCTACGAGCAGTACTTC

v_call: TRBV11-2
d_call: TRBD2
j_call: TRBJ2-5
cdr3_length: 16
clone_size: .
cdr3_aa: CASSLELAGGEETQYF
cdr3_nt: TGTGCCAGCAGCTTAGAACTAGCGGGGGGTGAAGAGACCCAGTACTTC

v_call: TRBV5-1
d_call: TRBD1
j_call: TRBJ1-1
cdr3_length: 14
clone_size: many
cdr3_aa: CASSFTGDNTEAFF
cdr3_nt: TGCGCCAGCAGCTTCACAGGGGATAACACTGAAGCTTTCTTT

v_call: TRBV2
d_call: .
j_call: TRBJ2-7
cdr3_length: 13
clone_size: .
cdr3_aa: CASSDPSNYEQYF
cdr3_nt: TGTGCCAGCAGTGACCCGAGTAACTACGAGCAGTACTTC

v_call: TRBV20-1
d_call: TRBD1
j_call: TRBJ1-2
cdr3_length: 16
clone_size: .
cdr3_aa: CSARDPRTGDNYGYTF
cdr3_nt: TGCAGTGCTAGAGACCCGCGGACAGGCGATAACTATGGCTACACCTTC

v_call: TRBV9
d_call: .
j_call: TRBJ2-6
cdr3_length: 14
clone_size: .
cdr3_aa: CASSPSPGASVLTF
cdr3_nt: TGTGCCAGCAGCCCCTCCCCCGGGGCCAGCGTCCTGACTTTC

v_call: TRBV5-6
d_call: .
j_call: TRBJ1-5
cdr3_length: 17
clone_size: .
cdr3_aa: CASSLWSGGFGNQPQHF
cdr3_nt: TGTGCCAGCAGCTTGTGGTCGGGTGGTTTCGGCAATCAGCCCCAGCATTTT

v_call: TRBV20-1
d_call: TRBD2
j_call: TRBJ2-3
cdr3_length: 13
clone_size: .
cdr3_aa: CSAKTSGGGTQYF
cdr3_nt: TGCAGTGCTAAGACTAGCGGGGGGGGTACGCAGTATTTT

v_call: TRBV25-1
d_call: TRBD1
j_call: TRBJ1-4
cdr3_length: 15
clone_size: few
cdr3_aa: CASNPNRGLGEKLFF
cdr3_nt: TGTGCCAGCAACCCAAACAGGGGATTGGGGGAAAAACTGTTTTTT

v_call: TRBV6-5
d_call: .
j_call: TRBJ1-1
cdr3_length: 15
clone_size: .
cdr3_aa: CASSTTGGGGKEAFF
cdr3_nt: TGTGCCAGCAGTACCACTGGGGGAGGCGGGAAGGAAGCTTTCTTT

v_call: TRBV7-9
d_call: .
j_call: TRBJ2-5
cdr3_length: 13
clone_size: .
cdr3_aa: CASTQGEEETQYF
cdr3_nt: TGTGCCAGCACCCAGGGGGAGGAAGAGACCCAGTACTTC

v_call: TRBV20-1
d_call: .
j_call: TRBJ2-2
cdr3_length: 16
clone_size: .
cdr3_aa: CSARGGMGGVTGELFF
cdr3_nt: TGCAGTGCTAGAGGTGGTATGGGCGGGGTCACCGGGGAGCTGTTTTTT

v_call: TRBV29-1
d_call: .
j_call: TRBJ2-1
cdr3_length: 16
clone_size: .
cdr3_aa: CSVEVSPGLGNNEQFF
cdr3_nt: TGCAGCGTTGAAGTAAGTCCAGGTTTAGGGAACAATGAGCAGTTCTTC

v_call: TRBV6-5
d_call: .
j_call: TRBJ2-7
cdr3_length: 14
clone_size: few
cdr3_aa: CASRRTGALYEQYF
cdr3_nt: TGTGCCAGCAGAAGGACTGGGGCGCTCTACGAGCAGTACTTC